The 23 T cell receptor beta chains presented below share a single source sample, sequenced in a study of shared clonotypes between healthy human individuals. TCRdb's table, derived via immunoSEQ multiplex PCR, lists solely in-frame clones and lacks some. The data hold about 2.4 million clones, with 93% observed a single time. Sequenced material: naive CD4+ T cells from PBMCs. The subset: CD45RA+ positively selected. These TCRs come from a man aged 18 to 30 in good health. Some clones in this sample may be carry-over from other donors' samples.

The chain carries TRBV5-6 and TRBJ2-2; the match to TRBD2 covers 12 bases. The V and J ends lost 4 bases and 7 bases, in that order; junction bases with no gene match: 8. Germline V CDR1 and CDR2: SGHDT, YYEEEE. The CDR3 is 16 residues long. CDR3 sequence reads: CASSRRTSGTVGELFF. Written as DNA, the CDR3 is TGTGCCAGCAGCCGTAGGACTAGCGGGACGGTCGGGGAGCTGTTTTTT.

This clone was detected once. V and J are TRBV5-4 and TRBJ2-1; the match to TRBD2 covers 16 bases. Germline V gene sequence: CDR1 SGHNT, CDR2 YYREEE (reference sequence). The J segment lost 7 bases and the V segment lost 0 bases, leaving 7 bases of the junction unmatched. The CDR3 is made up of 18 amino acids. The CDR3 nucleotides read TGTGCCAGCAGCTTGGGGGGACTAGCGGGAGGGCCCGTAAATGAGCAGTTCTTC. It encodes CASSLGGLAGGPVNEQFF. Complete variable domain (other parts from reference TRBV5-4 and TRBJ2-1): ETGVTQSPTHLIKTRGQQVTLRCSSQSGHNTVSWYQQALGQGPQFIFQYYREEENGRGNFPPRFSGLQFPNYSSELNVNALELDDSALYLCASSLGGLAGGPVNEQFFGPGTRLTVL.

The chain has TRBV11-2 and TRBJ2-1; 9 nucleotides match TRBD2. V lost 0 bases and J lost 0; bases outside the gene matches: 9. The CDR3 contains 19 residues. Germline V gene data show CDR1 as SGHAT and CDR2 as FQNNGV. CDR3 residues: CASSLDSLAGKSSYNEQFF. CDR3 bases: TGTGCCAGCAGCTTAGATTCGCTAGCGGGGAAAAGCTCCTACAATGAGCAGTTCTTC. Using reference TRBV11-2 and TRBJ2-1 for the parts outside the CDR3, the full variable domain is EAGVAQSPRYKIIEKRQSVAFWCNPISGHATLYWYQQILGQGPKLLIQFQNNGVVDDSQLPKDRFSAERLKGVDSTLKIQPAKLEDSAVYLCASSLDSLAGKSSYNEQFFGPGTRLTVL.

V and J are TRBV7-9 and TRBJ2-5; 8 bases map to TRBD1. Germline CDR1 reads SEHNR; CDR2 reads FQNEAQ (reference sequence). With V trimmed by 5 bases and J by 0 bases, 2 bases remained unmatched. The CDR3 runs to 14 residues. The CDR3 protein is CASSRTGYQETQYF. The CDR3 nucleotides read TGTGCCAGCAGCCGGACAGGGTACCAAGAGACCCAGTACTTC.

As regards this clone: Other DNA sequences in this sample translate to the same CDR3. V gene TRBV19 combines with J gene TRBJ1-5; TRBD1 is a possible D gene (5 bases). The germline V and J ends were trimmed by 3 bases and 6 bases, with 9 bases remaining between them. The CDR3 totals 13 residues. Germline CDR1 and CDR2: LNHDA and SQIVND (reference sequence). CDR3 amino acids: CASSIKGTQPQHF. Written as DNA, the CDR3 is TGTGCCAGTAGTATCAAAGGGACTCAGCCCCAGCATTTT. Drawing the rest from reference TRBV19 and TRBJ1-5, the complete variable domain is DGGITQSPKYLFRKEGQNVTLSCEQNLNHDAMYWYRQDPGQGLRLIYYSQIVNDFQKGDIAEGYSVSREKKESFPLTVTSAQKNPTAFYLCASSIKGTQPQHFGDGTRLSIL.

This CDR3 reads CASSPGGTPKNIQYF. The DNA of the CDR3 is TGTGCCAGCTCACCGGGCGGCACTCCCAAAAACATTCAGTACTTC. The V and J genes are TRBV18 and TRBJ2-4; D not resolved. Germline assignment: CDR1 KGHSH and CDR2 LQKENI. The length of the CDR3 is 15 residues. The V end lost 3 bases, the J end lost 2 bases, and 11 bases lay between the germline ends.

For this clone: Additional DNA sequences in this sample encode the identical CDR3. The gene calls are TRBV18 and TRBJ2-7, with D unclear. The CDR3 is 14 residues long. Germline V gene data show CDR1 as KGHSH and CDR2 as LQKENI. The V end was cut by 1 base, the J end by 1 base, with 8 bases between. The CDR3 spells CASSPRRSSYEQYF. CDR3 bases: TGTGCCAGCTCACCACGGAGAAGTTCCTACGAGCAGTACTTC.

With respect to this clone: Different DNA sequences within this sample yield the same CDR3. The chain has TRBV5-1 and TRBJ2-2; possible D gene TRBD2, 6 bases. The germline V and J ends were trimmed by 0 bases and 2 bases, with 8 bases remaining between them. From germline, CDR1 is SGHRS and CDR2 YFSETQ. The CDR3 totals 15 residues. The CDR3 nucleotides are TGCGCCAGCAGCTTGGGGGGACTTAACACCGGGGAGCTGTTTTTT. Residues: CASSLGGLNTGELFF.

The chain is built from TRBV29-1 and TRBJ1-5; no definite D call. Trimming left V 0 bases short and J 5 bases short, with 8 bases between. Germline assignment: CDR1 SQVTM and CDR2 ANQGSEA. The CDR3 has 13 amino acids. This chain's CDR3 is CSVEDHPDQPQHF. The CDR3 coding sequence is TGCAGCGTTGAAGATCACCCGGATCAGCCCCAGCATTTT.

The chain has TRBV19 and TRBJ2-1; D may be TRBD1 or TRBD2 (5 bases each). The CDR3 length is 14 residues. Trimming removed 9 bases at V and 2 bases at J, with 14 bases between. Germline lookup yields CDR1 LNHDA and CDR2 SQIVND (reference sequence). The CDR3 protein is CARRLQGPYNEQFF. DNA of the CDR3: TGTGCCAGGCGCCTTCAGGGACCCTACAATGAGCAGTTCTTC.

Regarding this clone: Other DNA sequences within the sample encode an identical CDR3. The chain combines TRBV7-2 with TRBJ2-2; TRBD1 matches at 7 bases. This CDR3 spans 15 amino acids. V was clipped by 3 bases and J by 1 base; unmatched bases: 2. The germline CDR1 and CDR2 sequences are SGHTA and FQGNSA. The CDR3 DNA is TGTGCCAGCAGCTTGGGACAGAAGAACACCGGGGAGCTGTTTTTT. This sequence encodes CASSLGQKNTGELFF.

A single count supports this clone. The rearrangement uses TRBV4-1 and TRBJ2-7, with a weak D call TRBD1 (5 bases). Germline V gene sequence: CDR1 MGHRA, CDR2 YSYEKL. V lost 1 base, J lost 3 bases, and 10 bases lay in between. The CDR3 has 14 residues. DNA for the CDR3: TGCGCCAGCAGCCAAGTGGGGCGCTTCTACGAGCAGTACTTC. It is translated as CASSQVGRFYEQYF.

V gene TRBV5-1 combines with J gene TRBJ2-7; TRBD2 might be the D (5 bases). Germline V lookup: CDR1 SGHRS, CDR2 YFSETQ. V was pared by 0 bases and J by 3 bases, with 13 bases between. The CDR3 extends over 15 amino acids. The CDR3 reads CASSLASASIYEQYF. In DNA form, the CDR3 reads TGCGCCAGCAGCTTGGCCTCGGCTAGCATCTACGAGCAGTACTTC.

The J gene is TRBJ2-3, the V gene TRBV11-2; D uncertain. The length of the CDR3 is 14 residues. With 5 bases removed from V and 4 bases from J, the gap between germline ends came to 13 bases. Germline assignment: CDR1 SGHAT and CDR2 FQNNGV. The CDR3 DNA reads TGTGCCAGCAGCCTAACTGAGGCGGCAGATACGCAGTATTTT. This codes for CASSLTEAADTQYF.

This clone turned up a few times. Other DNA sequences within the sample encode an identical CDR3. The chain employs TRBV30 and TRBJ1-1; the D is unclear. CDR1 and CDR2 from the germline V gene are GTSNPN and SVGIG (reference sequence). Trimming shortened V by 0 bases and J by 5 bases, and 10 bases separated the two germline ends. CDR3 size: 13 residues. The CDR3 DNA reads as TGTGCCTGGAGTGTACACGGTGGGACTGAAGCTTTCTTT. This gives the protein CAWSVHGGTEAFF.

The CDR3 bases are TGTGCCAGCAGCTTACGAGGCGGGAGGGTAAATGAGCAGTTCTTC. It codes for CASSLRGGRVNEQFF. This rearrangement joins TRBV13 to TRBJ2-1; TRBD2 matches 9 bases. The ends lost 2 bases at V and 7 bases at J; junction bases unmatched: 6. CDR3 size: 15 residues. Germline values: CDR1 PRHDT, CDR2 FYEKMQ (reference sequence).

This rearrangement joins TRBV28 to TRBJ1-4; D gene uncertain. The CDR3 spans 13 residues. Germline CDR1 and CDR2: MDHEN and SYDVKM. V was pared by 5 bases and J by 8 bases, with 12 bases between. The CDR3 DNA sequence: TGTGCCAGCAGTCCCACAAGCCGAGAAAAACTGTTTTTT. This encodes CASSPTSREKLFF.

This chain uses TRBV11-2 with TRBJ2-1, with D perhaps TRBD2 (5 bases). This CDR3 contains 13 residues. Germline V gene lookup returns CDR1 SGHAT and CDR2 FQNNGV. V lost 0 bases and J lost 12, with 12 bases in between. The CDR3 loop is CASSLDPETTQFF. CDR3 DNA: TGTGCCAGCAGCTTAGATCCGGAGACTACGCAGTTCTTC.

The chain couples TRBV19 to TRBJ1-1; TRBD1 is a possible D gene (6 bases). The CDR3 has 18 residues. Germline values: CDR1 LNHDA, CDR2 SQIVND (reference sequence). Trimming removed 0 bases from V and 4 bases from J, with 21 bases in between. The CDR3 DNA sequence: TGTGCCAGTAGTATAGATTTCGCTTCGGGGGGCTTGACCACTGAAGCTTTCTTT. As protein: CASSIDFASGGLTTEAFF.

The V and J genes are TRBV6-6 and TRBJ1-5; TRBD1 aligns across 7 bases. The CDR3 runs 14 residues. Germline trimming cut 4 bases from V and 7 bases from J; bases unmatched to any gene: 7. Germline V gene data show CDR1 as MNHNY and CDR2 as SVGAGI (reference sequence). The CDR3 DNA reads TGTGCCAGCAGTTCCGACAGGGCAGGGCAGCCCCAGCATTTT. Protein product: CASSSDRAGQPQHF.

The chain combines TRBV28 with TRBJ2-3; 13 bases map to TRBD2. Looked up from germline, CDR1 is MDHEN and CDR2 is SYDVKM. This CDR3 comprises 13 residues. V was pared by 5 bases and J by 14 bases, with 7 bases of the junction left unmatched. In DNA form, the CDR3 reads TGTGCCAGCAGTCTCAGACTAGCGGGAGGATTGTATTTT. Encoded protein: CASSLRLAGGLYF.

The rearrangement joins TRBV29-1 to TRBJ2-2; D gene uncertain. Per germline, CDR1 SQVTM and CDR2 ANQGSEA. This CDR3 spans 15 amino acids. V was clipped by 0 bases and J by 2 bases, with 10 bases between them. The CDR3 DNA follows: TGCAGCGTTGAAGAGGGTCAGCTAAACACCGGGGAGCTGTTTTTT. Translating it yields CSVEEGQLNTGELFF.

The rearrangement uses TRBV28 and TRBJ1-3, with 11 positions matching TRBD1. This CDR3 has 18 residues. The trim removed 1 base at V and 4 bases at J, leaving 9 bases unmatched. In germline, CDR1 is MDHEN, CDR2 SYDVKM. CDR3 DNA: TGTGCCAGCAGTTTATCGCCAGGACAGGGGGCGGTGGGAAACACCATATATTTT. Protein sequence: CASSLSPGQGAVGNTIYF.